Listed here are 16 T cell receptor beta chains from one sample, sequenced in a study of blood T cell repertoires in COVID-19. TCRdb's copy holds only in-frame clones and misses some; the assay was immunoSEQ multiplex PCR. The sample contains hundreds of thousands of clones, roughly nine tenths of which appear only once. The source material was peripheral blood. The receptors come from a man between 18 and 35 years old with active or convalescent COVID-19.

V and J are TRBV10-3 and TRBJ2-1, with D tentatively TRBD2 (6 bases). Germline V gene lookup returns CDR1 ENHRY and CDR2 SYGVKD. This CDR3 spans 15 amino acids. V lost 3 bases and J lost 0, with 9 bases in between. The CDR3 DNA reads TGTGCCATCAGTGACGCGGGGAACTCCTACAATGAGCAGTTCTTC. As protein: CAISDAGNSYNEQFF.

The chain uses TRBV10-2 and TRBJ1-1; 9 bases are shared with TRBD1. Germline loops: CDR1 WSHSY, CDR2 SAAADI. CDR3 size: 21 residues. The ends lost 8 bases at V and 0 bases at J; junction bases unmatched: 25. The CDR3 is CASPTRWDREDCYPMNTEAFF. CDR3 sequence (DNA): TGCGCCAGCCCCACTCGGTGGGACAGGGAAGATTGTTATCCCATGAACACTGAAGCTTTCTTT.

In its sample, this clone was seen once. The CDR3 nucleotides read TGTGCCAGCAGCCTGGGACAGGGGATCTCCTACAATGAGCAGTTCTTC. Protein product: CASSLGQGISYNEQFF. This chain links TRBV7-9 with TRBJ2-1; 10 positions match TRBD1. Germline V gives CDR1 SEHNR, CDR2 FQNEAQ (reference sequence). The CDR3 is 16 amino acids. V lost 5 bases, J lost 0 bases, and 4 bases stayed unmatched.

This rearrangement joins TRBV7-3 to TRBJ1-2; perhaps TRBD1 as D (6 bases). The germline V gene encodes CDR1 SGHTA and CDR2 FQGTGA. V shed 1 base and J shed 4 bases, with 13 bases lying between them. CDR3 size: 15 residues. The CDR3 bases are TGTGCCAGCAGCTTAAATTCAGGGGAGGGCTATGGCTACACCTTC. The encoded protein is CASSLNSGEGYGYTF.

The V call is TRBV9, the J call TRBJ2-7, with 9 bases matching TRBD1. The CDR3 totals 14 residues. V lost 3 bases, J lost 2 bases, and 3 bases stayed unmatched. Germline CDR1 is SGDLS and CDR2 is YYNGEE. CDR3 in amino acids: CASSGTGAAYEQYF. In DNA, the CDR3 is TGTGCCAGCAGCGGGACAGGGGCTGCCTACGAGCAGTACTTC. Complete variable domain (other parts from reference TRBV9 and TRBJ2-7): DSGVTQTPKHLITATGQRVTLRCSPRSGDLSVYWYQQSLDQGLQFLIQYYNGEERAKGNILERFSAQQFPDLHSELNLSSLELGDSALYFCASSGTGAAYEQYFGPGTRLTVT.

The chain joins TRBV27 to TRBJ2-1; maybe TRBD2 (5 bases). V was shortened by 5 bases and J by 5 bases, with 22 bases between the two germline ends. The CDR3 sequence is 17 residues long. The germline V gene has CDR1 MNHEY and CDR2 SMNVEV (reference sequence). DNA of the CDR3: TGTGCCAGCAGTCCTCAGTACGGGAAACGTATTGACAATGAGCAGTTCTTC. Amino acids: CASSPQYGKRIDNEQFF.

The genes are TRBV27 and TRBJ1-2; D not certain. The CDR3 extends over 18 amino acids. CDR1 and CDR2 (germline): MNHEY, SMNVEV (reference sequence). Between the trimmed V and J ends, which lost 2 bases and 2 bases, there was a span of 21 bases. The CDR3 region is CASSLLAVAGARNYGYTF. CDR3 coding DNA: TGTGCCAGCAGTTTACTCGCAGTCGCAGGCGCCCGGAACTATGGCTACACCTTC.

The rearrangement joins TRBV4-3 to TRBJ1-1; D is perhaps TRBD1 (6 bases). The CDR3 is 14 residues long. V lost 0 bases to trimming and J lost 10 bases, with 15 bases between them. CDR1 is LGHNA and CDR2 is YSLEER in the germline V gene. CDR3 residues: CASSQDSGAGGAFF. The CDR3 bases are TGCGCCAGCAGCCAAGACTCAGGGGCGGGAGGAGCTTTCTTT.

The chain carries TRBV7-9 and TRBJ1-4, with D maybe TRBD1 (5 bases). The CDR3 loop spans 16 amino acids. Germline CDR1 reads SEHNR; CDR2 reads FQNEAQ (reference sequence). Trimming took 4 bases from V and 7 from J, leaving 19 bases between them. The CDR3 here is CASSYKGLYLGEKLFF. The CDR3 bases are TGTGCCAGCAGCTATAAGGGGTTATACCTAGGTGAAAAACTGTTTTTT.

Only one count was recorded for this clone. The J gene is TRBJ2-7, the V gene TRBV6-2 or TRBV6-3, with a possible D match to TRBD1 (6 bases). Germline V lookup: CDR1 MNHEY, CDR2 SVGEGT. With 4 bases removed from V and 5 bases from J, the gap between germline ends came to 15 bases. The CDR3 covers 14 residues. The CDR3: CASSSRSRGHEQYF. Written as DNA, the CDR3 is TGTGCCAGCAGTTCCCGAAGCAGGGGCCACGAGCAGTACTTC.

The chain recombines TRBV7-2 with TRBJ1-1; possible D gene TRBD1, 5 bases. V was clipped by 1 base and J by 4 bases, with 10 bases between them. This CDR3 is built from 14 residues. Looked up from germline, CDR1 is SGHTA and CDR2 is FQGNSA. CDR3 protein: CASSLEGPVTEAFF. For the CDR3, the DNA is TGTGCCAGCAGCTTAGAGGGGCCGGTCACTGAAGCTTTCTTT.

V and J are TRBV25-1 and TRBJ2-7; 9 bases map to TRBD1. The CDR3 totals 17 residues. Germline V CDR1 and CDR2: MGHDK, SYGVNS. V was clipped by 3 bases and J by 8 bases; unmatched bases: 17. CDR3 nucleotide sequence: TGTGCCAGCAGTGAGCAGAAGACCGGGACAGGGTTTGTAAAGCAGTACTTC. It yields the protein CASSEQKTGTGFVKQYF.

The table lists this clone with a count of one. The rearrangement links TRBV6-2 or TRBV6-3 to TRBJ2-7, with TRBD1 identical over 10 bases. The CDR3 is 16 residues long. V gave up 5 bases and J gave up 4 bases; unmatched junction bases: 11. The germline CDR1 and CDR2 sequences are MNHEY and SVGEGT. The CDR3: CASSGLSGQGTYEQYF. The CDR3 region has the DNA TGTGCCAGCAGTGGCCTGTCGGGACAGGGGACGTACGAGCAGTACTTC.

The chain carries TRBV28 and TRBJ1-2; 8 bases agree with TRBD1. The CDR3 is made up of 16 amino acids. Looked up from germline, CDR1 is MDHEN and CDR2 is SYDVKM. V lost 6 bases and J lost 7; bases outside the gene matches: 16. CDR3 bases: TGTGCCAGCAGCCATAGCCCCCGGACAGGGCGCGGTGGCTACACCTTC. Residues: CASSHSPRTGRGGYTF.

The V and J genes are TRBV11-2 and TRBJ1-1; D not resolved. Per the germline V gene, CDR1 is SGHAT and CDR2 is FQNNGV. CDR3 length: 17 residues. V lost 4 bases to trimming and J lost 0 bases, with 18 bases between them. CDR3 amino acids: CASSSPRLKKMNTEAFF. For the CDR3, the DNA is TGTGCCAGCAGCTCCCCTCGACTAAAGAAGATGAACACTGAAGCTTTCTTT.

The V gene is TRBV7-2, the J gene TRBJ2-2; TRBD1 matches at 8 bases. This CDR3 is 15 amino acids long. V shed 1 base and J 5 bases; nucleotides not matched to a gene: 3. The germline V gene has CDR1 SGHTA and CDR2 FQGNSA. CDR3 protein: CASSLGTGNTGELFF. CDR3 coding DNA: TGTGCCAGCAGCTTAGGGACAGGGAATACCGGGGAGCTGTTTTTT.